This entry lists 29 T cell receptor beta chains sequenced from one sample in a study of technical replicates of blood from several donors. Produced via immunoSEQ multiplex PCR; TCRdb's table is partial and in-frame only. Of fewer than 15,000 clones listed, around 79% are singletons. The specimen was PBMCs. These receptors all stem from a human donor in good health.

In its sample, this clone was seen once. The CDR3 sequence is CASSPGTSGRSTDTQYF. The CDR3 DNA sequence: TGCGCCAGCAGCCCCGGGACTAGCGGGAGGAGCACAGATACGCAGTATTTT. The chain recombines TRBV5-1 with TRBJ2-3; TRBD2 agrees at 15 bases. CDR1 is SGHRS and CDR2 is YFSETQ in the germline V gene. The J segment lost 0 bases and the V segment lost 4 bases, leaving 3 bases of the junction unmatched. The CDR3 extends over 17 amino acids.

The genes are TRBV28 and TRBJ1-2; tentatively, D is TRBD1 (5 bases). The CDR3 is made up of 12 amino acids. With 9 bases removed from V and 10 bases from J, the gap between germline ends came to 18 bases. CDR1 and CDR2 (germline): MDHEN, SYDVKM. The CDR3 DNA follows: TGTGCCAGTTCCCAGGGAGGGGAGGACTACACCTTC. Protein product: CASSQGGEDYTF.

The sample holds a few counts of this clone. The chain is built from TRBV18 and TRBJ2-3; 15 positions agree with TRBD2. CDR1 and CDR2 from the germline V gene are KGHSH and LQKENI. The V segment lost 5 bases and the J segment 5 bases; nucleotides outside the gene matches: 8. This CDR3 is built from 17 residues. The CDR3, as DNA: TGTGCCAGCTCAGTAACACCGGGACTAGCGGGAGGAGATACGCAGTATTTT. Its protein is CASSVTPGLAGGDTQYF.

The V call is TRBV6-5, the J call TRBJ2-2; the match to TRBD2 covers 7 bases. The CDR3 consists of 14 residues. Germline loops: CDR1 MNHEY, CDR2 SVGAGI. V lost 6 bases and J lost 1; bases outside the gene matches: 2. The CDR3 coding sequence is TGTGCCAGCAGAGGACTAGGGAACACCGGGGAGCTGTTTTTT. Translated, it gives CASRGLGNTGELFF.

This rearrangement joins TRBV5-1 to TRBJ2-7; 9 bases match TRBD2. V lost 4 bases to trimming and J lost 5 bases; unmatched junction nucleotides: 7. CDR1 is SGHRS and CDR2 is YFSETQ in the germline V gene. This CDR3 is built from 14 residues. CDR3 bases: TGCGCCAGCAGCCTTAGCGGGAGTCTCAACGAGCAGTACTTC. It encodes CASSLSGSLNEQYF.

This clone was seen more than once but under ten times. The J gene is TRBJ1-2, the V gene TRBV6-5; D remains unclear. Germline V lookup: CDR1 MNHEY, CDR2 SVGAGI. V gave up 0 bases and J gave up 2 bases, with 13 bases separating them. This CDR3 is 16 amino acids long. The CDR3 is CASSYSSRSINYGYTF. The CDR3 DNA reads as TGTGCCAGCAGTTACTCGTCCAGGTCGATCAACTATGGCTACACCTTC.

V gene TRBV14 combines with J gene TRBJ2-7; 10 bases map to TRBD2. The V segment lost 3 bases and the J segment 6 bases; nucleotides outside the gene matches: 2. The CDR3 is 13 residues long. Germline V gene sequence: CDR1 SGHDN, CDR2 FVKESK. CDR3 protein: CASSQWTSGEQYF. As DNA, the CDR3 is TGTGCCAGCAGCCAGTGGACTAGCGGCGAGCAGTACTTC.

J is TRBJ1-1 and V is TRBV7-9, with 11 bases lining up with TRBD1. The CDR3 is 15 residues long. CDR1 SEHNR and CDR2 FQNEAQ come from the germline V gene (reference sequence). Unmatched junction bases numbered 7, after V lost 5 bases and J lost 5 bases. This chain's CDR3 is CASSPGDRGSTEAFF. The CDR3 nucleotides are TGTGCCAGCAGCCCGGGGGACAGGGGGTCTACTGAAGCTTTCTTT.

The chain carries TRBV27 and TRBJ1-1; 7 bases align to TRBD1. Germline V gives CDR1 MNHEY, CDR2 SMNVEV (reference sequence). The CDR3 runs to 16 residues. Trimming took 5 bases from V and 0 from J; bases not matched to a gene: 9. Here the CDR3 DNA reads TGTGCCAGCAGTGACATAAGGGGGCCCTTGAACACTGAAGCTTTCTTT. Translating gives CASSDIRGPLNTEAFF.

This clone was detected once. This chain links TRBV6-1 with TRBJ1-4; possibly TRBD1 for D (5 bases). The CDR3 totals 16 residues. In germline, CDR1 is MNHNS, CDR2 SASEGT. Trimming shortened V by 4 bases and J by 1 base, and 13 bases separated the two germline ends. The CDR3 loop reads CASSGGRTETNEKLFF. The CDR3 nucleotides read TGTGCCAGCAGTGGGGGGAGGACGGAAACTAATGAAAAACTGTTTTTT.

This clone was observed a handful of times. The V and J genes are TRBV6-1 and TRBJ1-3; 8 positions match TRBD1. There are 15 residues in the CDR3. Germline loops: CDR1 MNHNS, CDR2 SASEGT. With V trimmed by 3 bases and J by 7 bases, 8 bases remained unmatched. The CDR3 reads CASSESDREVNTIYF. In DNA, the CDR3 is TGTGCCAGCAGTGAGTCGGACAGGGAGGTTAACACCATATATTTT.

The chain links TRBV19 to TRBJ1-1, with unresolved D. CDR1 and CDR2 from the germline V gene are LNHDA and SQIVND (reference sequence). CDR3 length equals 14 residues. The germline V and J ends were trimmed by 6 bases and 2 bases, with 13 bases remaining between them. The CDR3 nucleotides are TGTGCCAGTAGCATATTGGAGGGTAACACTGAAGCTTTCTTT. This codes for CASSILEGNTEAFF.

The rearrangement links TRBV19 to TRBJ2-5; D not resolved. The CDR3 covers 15 residues. The germline gives CDR1 LNHDA, CDR2 SQIVND (reference sequence). The V and J ends lost 5 bases and 5 bases respectively, with 18 bases between them. The CDR3 nucleotides read TGTGCCAGTAGTTTGGGCAGCTCGATGGCGGAGACCCAGTACTTC. Residues: CASSLGSSMAETQYF.

The chain uses TRBV27 and TRBJ2-1, with D possibly being TRBD1 (6 bases). CDR1 and CDR2 (germline): MNHEY, SMNVEV (reference sequence). The V end lost 3 bases, the J end lost 3 bases, and 12 bases lay between the germline ends. The CDR3 length is 15 residues. The CDR3 region has the DNA TGTGCCAGCAGTTTGGCCGCCAGGGGCTACAATGAGCAGTTCTTC. Its protein product is CASSLAARGYNEQFF.

This chain connects TRBV15 to TRBJ1-4; D is possibly TRBD1 (6 bases). Germline V CDR1 and CDR2: LNHNV, YYDKDF (reference sequence). This CDR3 comprises 15 residues. The germline V and J ends were trimmed by 3 bases and 2 bases, with 10 bases remaining between them. CDR3 nucleotides: TGTGCCACCAGCAGGCTACAGGGTACTAATGAAAAACTGTTTTTT. Translation: CATSRLQGTNEKLFF.

The chain couples TRBV27 to TRBJ2-1; D is perhaps TRBD1 (5 bases). V lost 5 bases and J 4 bases, leaving 21 bases between the germline ends. Germline CDR1 MNHEY, CDR2 SMNVEV (reference sequence). The CDR3 totals 17 residues. This CDR3 reads CASSPPPTGPFYNEQFF. CDR3 coding DNA: TGTGCCAGCAGTCCGCCCCCCACAGGTCCGTTTTACAATGAGCAGTTCTTC.

V gene TRBV11-2 combines with J gene TRBJ2-7, with D maybe TRBD1 (6 bases). Trimming shortened V by 1 base and J by 3 bases, and 10 bases separated the two germline ends. The CDR3 loop spans 14 amino acids. Germline V gene data show CDR1 as SGHAT and CDR2 as FQNNGV. The CDR3 DNA reads TGTGCCAGCAGCTTAGTGAGAGGGGGCTACGAGCAGTACTTC. Translated, it gives CASSLVRGGYEQYF.

The chain joins TRBV5-1 to TRBJ1-1; 9 nucleotides match TRBD1. CDR3 size: 16 residues. Germline assignment: CDR1 SGHRS and CDR2 YFSETQ. V lost 1 base, J lost 4 bases, and 8 bases stayed unmatched. The CDR3 bases are TGCGCCAGCAGCTTGATGACAGGGGGAGGTACCACTGAAGCTTTCTTT. It translates to CASSLMTGGGTTEAFF. The variable domain in full, with the rest retrieved from reference TRBV5-1 and TRBJ1-1, is KAGVTQTPRYLIKTRGQQVTLSCSPISGHRSVSWYQQTPGQGLQFLFEYFSETQRNKGNFPGRFSGRQFSNSRSEMNVSTLELGDSALYLCASSLMTGGGTTEAFFGQGTRLTVV.

The chain employs TRBV7-9 and TRBJ1-4, with TRBD1 matching 7 bases. The CDR3 is 14 residues long. Germline trimming cut 5 bases from V and 3 bases from J; bases unmatched to any gene: 3. Germline V gene lookup returns CDR1 SEHNR and CDR2 FQNEAQ (reference sequence). CDR3 loop: CASSGDRPNEKLFF. The CDR3 DNA is TGTGCCAGCAGCGGGGACAGACCTAATGAAAAACTGTTTTTT.

The chain has TRBV5-1 and TRBJ2-2, with a tentative D call TRBD1 (5 bases). The CDR3 spans 16 residues. The ends were cut back, 0 bases at V and 0 bases at J, with 9 bases in the middle. CDR1 SGHRS and CDR2 YFSETQ come from the germline V gene. Here the CDR3 reads CASSLVGDPNTGELFF. The CDR3 nucleotides read TGCGCCAGCAGCTTGGTAGGGGATCCGAACACCGGGGAGCTGTTTTTT. Full variable domain (remainder filled in from reference TRBV5-1 and TRBJ2-2): KAGVTQTPRYLIKTRGQQVTLSCSPISGHRSVSWYQQTPGQGLQFLFEYFSETQRNKGNFPGRFSGRQFSNSRSEMNVSTLELGDSALYLCASSLVGDPNTGELFFGEGSRLTVL.

The chain links TRBV7-9 to TRBJ2-7; TRBD2 agrees at 8 bases. Trimming took 0 bases from V and 0 from J; bases not matched to a gene: 1. The CDR3 extends over 15 amino acids. CDR1 is SEHNR and CDR2 is FQNEAQ in the germline V gene (reference sequence). The CDR3 DNA is TGTGCCAGCAGCTTAGCGGGACTAGTCTCCTACGAGCAGTACTTC. It specifies CASSLAGLVSYEQYF.

The chain joins TRBV5-1 to TRBJ2-2; tentatively, D is TRBD2 (6 bases). The CDR3 has 14 residues. Germline lookup yields CDR1 SGHRS and CDR2 YFSETQ. Trimming stripped 2 bases from V and 7 bases from J, with 12 bases between. CDR3 sequence (DNA): TGCGCCAGCAGCTTTCGGGAGTTTGTCGGGGAGCTGTTTTTT. This encodes CASSFREFVGELFF. Drawing the rest from reference TRBV5-1 and TRBJ2-2, the complete variable domain is KAGVTQTPRYLIKTRGQQVTLSCSPISGHRSVSWYQQTPGQGLQFLFEYFSETQRNKGNFPGRFSGRQFSNSRSEMNVSTLELGDSALYLCASSFREFVGELFFGEGSRLTVL.

This clone was found once. The rearrangement uses TRBV7-9 and TRBJ2-3; 8 nucleotides align to TRBD1. With 4 bases clipped from V and 0 bases from J, the junction kept 3 bases outside the gene matches. Germline lookup yields CDR1 SEHNR and CDR2 FQNEAQ (reference sequence). The CDR3 extends over 15 amino acids. The CDR3 DNA reads TGTGCCAGCAGCTCCGACAGGGGTAGCACAGATACGCAGTATTTT. This gives the protein CASSSDRGSTDTQYF.

The rearrangement joins TRBV12-5 to TRBJ1-1; D gene ambiguous. CDR1 is LGHNT, CDR2 FRNRAP, per germline. CDR3 length equals 13 residues. The V and J ends lost 0 bases and 4 bases respectively, with 6 bases between them. The CDR3 reads CASGLVPGTEAFF. CDR3 sequence (DNA): TGTGCTAGTGGTTTGGTACCCGGCACTGAAGCTTTCTTT. The full variable domain, with the rest looked up from reference TRBV12-5 and TRBJ1-1, is DARVTQTPRHKVTEMGQEVTMRCQPILGHNTVFWYRQTMMQGLELLAYFRNRAPLDDSGMPKDRFSAEMPDATLATLKIQPSEPRDSAVYFCASGLVPGTEAFFGQGTRLTVV.

This chain connects TRBV6-5 to TRBJ1-1, with 9 positions matching TRBD1. The CDR3 sequence is 14 residues long. V shed 6 bases and J 2 bases; nucleotides not matched to a gene: 4. Germline CDR1 and CDR2: MNHEY and SVGAGI. CDR3 protein: CASSATGGNTEAFF. The CDR3 DNA sequence: TGTGCCAGCAGCGCGACAGGGGGAAACACTGAAGCTTTCTTT.

This chain joins TRBV5-1 and TRBJ2-2, with a tentative D call TRBD2 (6 bases). In germline, CDR1 is SGHRS, CDR2 YFSETQ. This CDR3 is built from 17 residues. V was cut by 1 base and J by 5 bases, with 18 bases left in between. This CDR3 reads CASSLRSRRGPTGELFF. DNA for the CDR3: TGCGCCAGCAGCTTGAGATCCAGGCGGGGTCCGACCGGGGAGCTGTTTTTT.

This chain's CDR3 is CASSSSGVSYEQYF. The CDR3, as DNA: TGTGCCAGCAGCTCCTCAGGGGTATCCTACGAGCAGTACTTC. The chain is built from TRBV7-9 and TRBJ2-7; the D gene is possibly TRBD1 (6 bases). V was pared by 4 bases and J by 1 base, with 11 bases between. Germline V CDR1 and CDR2: SEHNR, FQNEAQ (reference sequence). This CDR3 contains 14 residues. The entire variable domain, with the rest obtained from reference TRBV7-9 and TRBJ2-7, is as follows: DTGVSQNPRHKITKRGQNVTFRCDPISEHNRLYWYRQTLGQGPEFLTYFQNEAQLEKSRLLSDRFSAERPKGSFSTLEIQRTEQGDSAMYLCASSSSGVSYEQYFGPGTRLTVT.

This rearrangement joins TRBV28 to TRBJ2-7; TRBD2 agrees at 11 bases. Germline lookup yields CDR1 MDHEN and CDR2 SYDVKM. This CDR3 has 16 residues. V was clipped by 6 bases and J by 3 bases; unmatched bases: 10. DNA for the CDR3: TGTGCCAGCAGCCTGCCAGGGACTAGCGGACACTACGAGCAGTACTTC. Protein sequence: CASSLPGTSGHYEQYF.

The chain combines TRBV5-1 with TRBJ1-4; TRBD1 is a possible D gene (5 bases). The CDR3 contains 15 residues. V was clipped by 1 base and J by 3 bases, with 10 bases between them. Germline CDR1 and CDR2: SGHRS and YFSETQ. This chain's CDR3 is CASSLMGQANEKLFF. The CDR3 DNA is TGCGCCAGCAGCTTGATGGGGCAAGCTAATGAAAAACTGTTTTTT.